This TCR beta chain stems from a study of T-cell memory formation after mild COVID-19. The wider study: TCR clusters were mostly confined to one donor each.

Trimming removed 6 bases from V and 4 bases from J, with 12 bases in between. Germline V gene sequence: CDR1 SQVTM, CDR2 ANQGSEA. The CDR3 has 12 residues. Using its own MiXCR run on the 5' RACE reads, TCRdb lists one record per CDR3 protein. The sample has 300,000 or so distinct CDR3 sequences, 15% to 20% seen once. Whole-study findings and limits: Chiefly within CM and EM were the contracting CD4+ clones; CD8+ ones were within EMRA.

This clonotype showed up just a few times. As yet, its antigen is unknown. The chain joins TRBV29-1 to TRBJ1-2, with D possibly matching TRBD1 (6 bases). Material for sequencing was PBMCs or a T cell subset sorted from them (not recorded which). This sequence originates from a man aged 18 to 29 who had mild COVID-19 (a few samples of this study predate the infection). Cell type and time point are not known. The CDR3 DNA sequence: TGCAGCGTGACACAGGGATCCTATGGCTACACCTTC. Translating gives CSVTQGSYGYTF.